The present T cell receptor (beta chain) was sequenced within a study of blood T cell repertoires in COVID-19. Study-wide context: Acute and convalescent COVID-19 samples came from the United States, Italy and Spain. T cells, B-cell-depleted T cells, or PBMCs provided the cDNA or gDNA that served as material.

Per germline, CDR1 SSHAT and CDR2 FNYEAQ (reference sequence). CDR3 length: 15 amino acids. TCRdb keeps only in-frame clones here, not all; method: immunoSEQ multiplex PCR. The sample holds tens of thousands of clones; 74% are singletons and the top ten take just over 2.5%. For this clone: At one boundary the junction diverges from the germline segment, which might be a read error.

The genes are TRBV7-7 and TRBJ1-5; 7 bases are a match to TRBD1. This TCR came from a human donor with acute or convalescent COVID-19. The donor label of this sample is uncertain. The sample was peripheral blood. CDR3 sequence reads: CASSFVRGCPKPQHF. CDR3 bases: TGTGCTAGCAGCTTCGTCAGGGGGTGTCCGAAGCCCCAGCATTTT.